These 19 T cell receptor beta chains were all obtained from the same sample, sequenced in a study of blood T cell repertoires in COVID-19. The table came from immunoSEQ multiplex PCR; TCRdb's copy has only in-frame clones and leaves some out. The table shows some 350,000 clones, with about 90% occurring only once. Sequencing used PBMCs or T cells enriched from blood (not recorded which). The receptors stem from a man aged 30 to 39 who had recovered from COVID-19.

The CDR3 DNA follows: TGTGCCAGCAGCCGCGACAGGGGCCCAAACACCGGGGAGCTGTTTTTT. Translating gives CASSRDRGPNTGELFF. V and J are TRBV7-9 and TRBJ2-2; the match to TRBD1 covers 8 bases. V dropped 5 bases and J dropped 2; count of bases not matched to a gene: 7. CDR3 length: 16 residues. Germline V gives CDR1 SEHNR, CDR2 FQNEAQ (reference sequence).

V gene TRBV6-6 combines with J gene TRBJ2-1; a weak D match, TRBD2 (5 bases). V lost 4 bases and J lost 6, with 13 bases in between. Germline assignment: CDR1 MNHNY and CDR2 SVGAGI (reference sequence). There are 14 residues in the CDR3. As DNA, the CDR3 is TGTGCCAGCAGTTGGGAGTGGTTGGGCAATGAGCAGTTCTTC. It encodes CASSWEWLGNEQFF.

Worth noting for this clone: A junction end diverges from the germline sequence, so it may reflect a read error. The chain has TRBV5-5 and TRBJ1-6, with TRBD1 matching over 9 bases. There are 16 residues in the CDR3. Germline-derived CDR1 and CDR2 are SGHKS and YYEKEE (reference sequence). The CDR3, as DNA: TGTGCCAGCAGCCCGACAGGGGGTACTAGGAGCTATCTCGTCCCCTTT. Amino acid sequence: CASSPTGGTRSYLVPF.

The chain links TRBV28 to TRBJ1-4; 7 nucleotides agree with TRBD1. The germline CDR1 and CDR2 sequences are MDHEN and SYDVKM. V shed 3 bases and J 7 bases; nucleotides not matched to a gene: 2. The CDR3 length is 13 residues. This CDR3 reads CASSFSGGEKLFF. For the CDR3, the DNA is TGTGCCAGCAGTTTCTCAGGGGGTGAAAAACTGTTTTTT.

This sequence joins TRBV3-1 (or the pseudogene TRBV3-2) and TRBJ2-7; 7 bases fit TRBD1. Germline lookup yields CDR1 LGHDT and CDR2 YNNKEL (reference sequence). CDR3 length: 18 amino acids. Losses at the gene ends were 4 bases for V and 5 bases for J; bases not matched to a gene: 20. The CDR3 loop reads CASSLKMITGASRDEQYF. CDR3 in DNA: TGTGCCAGCAGCCTAAAGATGATCACAGGGGCCTCTAGGGACGAGCAGTACTTC.

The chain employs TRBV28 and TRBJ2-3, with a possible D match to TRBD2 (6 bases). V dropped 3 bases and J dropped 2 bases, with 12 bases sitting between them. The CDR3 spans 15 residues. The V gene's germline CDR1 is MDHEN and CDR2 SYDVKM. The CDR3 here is CASSFVGGNTDTQYF. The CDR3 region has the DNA TGTGCCAGCAGTTTTGTCGGGGGTAACACAGATACGCAGTATTTT.

In nucleotides, the CDR3 is TGTGCCAGTGGTGCGACAGGGAACTATGGCTACACCTTC. Its translation: CASGATGNYGYTF. V is TRBV19 and J is TRBJ1-2, with 7 bases that match TRBD1. Germline CDR1 and CDR2: LNHDA and SQIVND (reference sequence). Losses at the gene ends were 8 bases for V and 2 bases for J; bases not matched to a gene: 5. The CDR3 consists of 13 residues.

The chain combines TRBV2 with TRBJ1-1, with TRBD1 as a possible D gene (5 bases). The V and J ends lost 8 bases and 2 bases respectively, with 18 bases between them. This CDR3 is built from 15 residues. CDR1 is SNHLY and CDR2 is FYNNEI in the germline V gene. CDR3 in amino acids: CASRHKGTFNTEAFF. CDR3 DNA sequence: TGTGCCAGCCGGCATAAAGGGACTTTTAACACTGAAGCTTTCTTT.

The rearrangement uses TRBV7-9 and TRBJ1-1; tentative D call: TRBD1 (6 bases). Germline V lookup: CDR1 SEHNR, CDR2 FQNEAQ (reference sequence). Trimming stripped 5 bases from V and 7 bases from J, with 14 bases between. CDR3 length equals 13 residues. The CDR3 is CASSQTNRVEAFF. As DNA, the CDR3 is TGTGCCAGCAGCCAGACTAACAGGGTTGAAGCTTTCTTT.

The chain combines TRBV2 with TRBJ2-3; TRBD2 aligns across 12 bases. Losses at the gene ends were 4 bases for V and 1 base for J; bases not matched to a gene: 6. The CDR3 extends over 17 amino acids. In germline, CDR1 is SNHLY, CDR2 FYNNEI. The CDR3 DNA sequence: TGTGCCAGCAGTGGCCTAGCGGGAGGGTTTGGCACAGATACGCAGTATTTT. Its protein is CASSGLAGGFGTDTQYF.

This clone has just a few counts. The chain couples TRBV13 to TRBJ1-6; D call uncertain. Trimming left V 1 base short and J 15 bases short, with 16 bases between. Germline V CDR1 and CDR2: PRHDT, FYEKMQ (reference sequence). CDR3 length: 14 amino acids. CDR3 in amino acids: CASSLAREGLLLHF. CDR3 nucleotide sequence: TGTGCCAGCAGCTTAGCCCGAGAAGGACTCCTCCTCCACTTT.

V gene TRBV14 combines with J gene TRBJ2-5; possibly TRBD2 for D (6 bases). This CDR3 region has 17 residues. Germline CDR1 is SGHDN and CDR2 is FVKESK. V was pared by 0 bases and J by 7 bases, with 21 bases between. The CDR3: CASSQDLYRGNSGTQYF. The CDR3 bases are TGTGCCAGCAGCCAAGATCTCTACCGGGGGAACTCGGGGACCCAGTACTTC.

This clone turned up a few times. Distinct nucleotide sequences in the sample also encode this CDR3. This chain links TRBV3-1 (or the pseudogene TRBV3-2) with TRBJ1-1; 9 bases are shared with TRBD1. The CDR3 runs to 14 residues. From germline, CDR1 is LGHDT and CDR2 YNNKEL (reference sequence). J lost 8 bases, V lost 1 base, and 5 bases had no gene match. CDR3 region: CASSQGTGVTEAFF. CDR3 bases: TGTGCCAGCAGCCAAGGGACAGGGGTGACCGAAGCTTTCTTT.

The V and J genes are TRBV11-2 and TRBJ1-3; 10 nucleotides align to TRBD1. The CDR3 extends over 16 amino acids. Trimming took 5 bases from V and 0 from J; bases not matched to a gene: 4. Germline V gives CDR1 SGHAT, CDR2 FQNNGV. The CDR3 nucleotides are TGTGCCAGCAGCGGGGGACAGGGGATCTCTGGAAACACCATATATTTT. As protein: CASSGGQGISGNTIYF.

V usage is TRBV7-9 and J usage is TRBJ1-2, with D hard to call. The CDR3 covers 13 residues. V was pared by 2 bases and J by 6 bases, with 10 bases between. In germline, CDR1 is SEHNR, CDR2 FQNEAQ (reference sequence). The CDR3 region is CASSLYQAHGYTF. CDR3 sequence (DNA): TGTGCCAGCAGCTTATACCAGGCCCATGGCTACACCTTC.

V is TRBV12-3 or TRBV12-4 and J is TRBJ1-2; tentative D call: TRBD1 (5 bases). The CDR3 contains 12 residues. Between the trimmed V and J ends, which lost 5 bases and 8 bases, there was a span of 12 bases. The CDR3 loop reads CASSPWGVGYTF. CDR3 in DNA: TGTGCCAGCAGTCCTTGGGGGGTCGGCTACACCTTC.

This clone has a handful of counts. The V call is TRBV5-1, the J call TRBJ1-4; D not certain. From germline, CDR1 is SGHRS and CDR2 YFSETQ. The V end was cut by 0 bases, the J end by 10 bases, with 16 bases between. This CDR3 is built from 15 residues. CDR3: CASSLAPGSSSKLFF. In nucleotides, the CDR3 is TGCGCCAGCAGCTTGGCCCCCGGGTCAAGTTCAAAACTGTTTTTT.

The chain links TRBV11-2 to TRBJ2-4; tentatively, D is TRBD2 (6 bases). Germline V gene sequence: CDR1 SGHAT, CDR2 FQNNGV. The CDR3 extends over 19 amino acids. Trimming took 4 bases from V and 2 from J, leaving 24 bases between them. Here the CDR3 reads CASSSGRGDGTGSKNIQYF. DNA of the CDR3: TGTGCCAGCAGCTCAGGGCGCGGGGATGGAACGGGTTCCAAAAACATTCAGTACTTC.

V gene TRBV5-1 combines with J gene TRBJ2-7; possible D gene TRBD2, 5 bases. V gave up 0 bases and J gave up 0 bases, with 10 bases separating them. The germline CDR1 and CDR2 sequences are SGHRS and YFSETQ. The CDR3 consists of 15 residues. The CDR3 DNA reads TGCGCCAGCAGCTTGGAGGGTCGGGACTCCTACGAGCAGTACTTC. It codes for CASSLEGRDSYEQYF.